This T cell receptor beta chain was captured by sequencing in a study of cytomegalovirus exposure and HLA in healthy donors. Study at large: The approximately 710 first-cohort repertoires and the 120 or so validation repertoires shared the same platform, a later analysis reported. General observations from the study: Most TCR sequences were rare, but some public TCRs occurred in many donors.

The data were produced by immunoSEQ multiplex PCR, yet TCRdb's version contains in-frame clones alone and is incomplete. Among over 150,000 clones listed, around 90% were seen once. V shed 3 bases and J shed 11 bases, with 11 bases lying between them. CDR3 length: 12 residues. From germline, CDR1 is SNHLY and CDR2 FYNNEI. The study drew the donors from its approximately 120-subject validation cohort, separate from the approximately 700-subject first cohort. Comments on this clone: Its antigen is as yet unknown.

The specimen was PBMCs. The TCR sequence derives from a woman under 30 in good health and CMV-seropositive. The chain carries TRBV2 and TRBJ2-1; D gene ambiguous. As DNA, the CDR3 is TGTGCCAGCAGTGACCTAATTACCCAGCAGTTCTTC. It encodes CASSDLITQQFF.